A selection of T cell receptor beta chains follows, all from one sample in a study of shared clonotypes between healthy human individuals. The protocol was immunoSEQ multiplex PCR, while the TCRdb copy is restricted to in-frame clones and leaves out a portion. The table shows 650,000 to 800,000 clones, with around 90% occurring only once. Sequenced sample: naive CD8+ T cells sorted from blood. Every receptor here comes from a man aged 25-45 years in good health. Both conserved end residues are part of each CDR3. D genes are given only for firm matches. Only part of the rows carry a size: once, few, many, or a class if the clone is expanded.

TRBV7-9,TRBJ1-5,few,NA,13,TGTGCCAGCAGGGGCCCTAGCAATCAGCCCCAGCATTTT,CASRGPSNQPQHF
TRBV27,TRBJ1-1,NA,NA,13,TGTGCCAGCAGTTTATACGGGCCTACTGAAGCTTTCTTT,CASSLYGPTEAFF
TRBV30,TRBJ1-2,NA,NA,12,TGTGCCTGGAAAGGGGGGTCAGGTGGCTACACCTTC,CAWKGGSGGYTF
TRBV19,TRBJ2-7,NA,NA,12,TGTGCCAGTAGTCCGACTGGTGGCGAGCAGTACTTC,CASSPTGGEQYF
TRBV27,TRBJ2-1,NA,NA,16,TGTGCCAGCAGTTTCGAGCGGGCTGTACCCTACAATGAGCAGTTCTTC,CASSFERAVPYNEQFF
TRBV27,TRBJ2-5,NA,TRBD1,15,TGTGCCAGCAGTTTCATTACAGGGGGTTGGGAGACCCAGTACTTC,CASSFITGGWETQYF
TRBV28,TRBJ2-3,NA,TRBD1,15,TGTGCCAGCAGACCACAGGGGGACCTTCATTTTACGCAGTATTTT,CASRPQGDLHFTQYF
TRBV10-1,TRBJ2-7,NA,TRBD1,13,TGCGAGGACTTTGGACAGGGCGGATACGAGCAGTACTTC,CEDFGQGGYEQYF
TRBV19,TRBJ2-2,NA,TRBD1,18,TGTGCCAGTTCCTATAAACCAGGGGACAGTGTGAACACCGGGGAGCTGTTTTTT,CASSYKPGDSVNTGELFF
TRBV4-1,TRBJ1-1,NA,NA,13,TGCGCCAGCAGCCAACAACAGATGGCTGAAGCTTTCTTT,CASSQQQMAEAFF
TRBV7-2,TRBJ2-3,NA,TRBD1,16,TGTGCCAGCAGCCATCCGGGACAGGAATACACAGATACGCAGTATTTT,CASSHPGQEYTDTQYF
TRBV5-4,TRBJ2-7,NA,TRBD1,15,TGTGCCAGCAGCTGGGGGACAGGGGGAGTCTACGAGCAGTACTTC,CASSWGTGGVYEQYF
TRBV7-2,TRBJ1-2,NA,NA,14,TGTGCCAGCAGCTCGGGGCAGGGCTACTATGGCTACACCTTC,CASSSGQGYYGYTF
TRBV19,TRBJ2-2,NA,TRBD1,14,TGTGCCAGTACCCCCGGACAGGGCTCCGGGGAGCTGTTTTTT,CASTPGQGSGELFF
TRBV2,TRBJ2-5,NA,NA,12,TGTGCCAGCAGTGACAGAAGAGAGACCCAGTACTTC,CASSDRRETQYF
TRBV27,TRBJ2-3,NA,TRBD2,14,TGTGCCAGCAGTCCGGGACTAGTCCCAGATACGCAGTATTTT,CASSPGLVPDTQYF
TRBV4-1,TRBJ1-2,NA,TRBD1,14,TGCGCCAGCAGCCAGACACAGGGGGCGCAGGGCTACACCTTC,CASSQTQGAQGYTF
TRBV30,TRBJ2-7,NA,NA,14,TGTGCCTGGAGTGTGGGCGGAACGGACTACGAGCAGTACTTC,CAWSVGGTDYEQYF
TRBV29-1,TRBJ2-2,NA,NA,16,TGCAGCGTTGAAATTCTCGGGGTTTATGGCACCGGGGAGCTGTTTTTT,CSVEILGVYGTGELFF
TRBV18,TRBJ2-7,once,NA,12,TGTGCCAGCTCACCTCCCTCCGACGAGCAGTACTTC,CASSPPSDEQYF
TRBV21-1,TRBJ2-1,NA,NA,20,TGTGCCAGCAGCCCGTGGCGGGGGACAGGGGTAGCGGGAGTTCCCAATGAGCAGTTCTTC,CASSPWRGTGVAGVPNEQFF
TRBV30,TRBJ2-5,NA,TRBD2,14,TGTGCCTGGAAAAGCGGGGGAGGGCAAGAGACCCAGTACTTC,CAWKSGGGQETQYF
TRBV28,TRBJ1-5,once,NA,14,TGTGCCAGCAGGACAGAACAGGGATATCAGCCCCAGCATTTT,CASRTEQGYQPQHF
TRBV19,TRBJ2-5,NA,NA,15,TGTGCCAGTAGTATCCCGTGGCAGGGGGAGGTGACCCAGTACTTC,CASSIPWQGEVTQYF
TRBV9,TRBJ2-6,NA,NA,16,TGTGCCAGCAGCTCAAGAGGGGGAAGGGGGGCCAACGTCCTGACTTTC,CASSSRGGRGANVLTF
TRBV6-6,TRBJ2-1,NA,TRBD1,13,TGTGCCAGCAGTTACCTAACAGGGGAGAGGCAGTTCTTC,CASSYLTGERQFF
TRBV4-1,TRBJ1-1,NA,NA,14,TGCGCCAGCAGCCAACTAATGGGGGACACTGAAGCTTTCTTT,CASSQLMGDTEAFF
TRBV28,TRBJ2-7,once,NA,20,TGTGCCAGCAGTTCCCCAGACCCAGGACTATCCCCCCGGAGCTCCTACGAGCAGTACTTC,CASSSPDPGLSPRSSYEQYF
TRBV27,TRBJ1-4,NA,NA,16,TGTGCCAGCAGTTTATCGTTGGCGGCAACTAATGAAAAACTGTTTTTT,CASSLSLAATNEKLFF
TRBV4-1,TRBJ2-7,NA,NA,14,TGCGCCAGCAGCCACGCGGACCCCGGCTACGAGCAGTACTTC,CASSHADPGYEQYF
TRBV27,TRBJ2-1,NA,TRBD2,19,TGTGCCAGCAGAAACTCCGGACTAGCGGGAAAATTAGGCTACAATGAGCAGTTCTTC,CASRNSGLAGKLGYNEQFF
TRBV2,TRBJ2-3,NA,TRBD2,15,TGTGCCAGTCCGTCGGGACTAGCCGCAACAGATACGCAGTATTTT,CASPSGLAATDTQYF
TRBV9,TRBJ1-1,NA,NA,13,TGTGCCAGCAGCGTAGTATCGTACACTGAAGCTTTCTTT,CASSVVSYTEAFF
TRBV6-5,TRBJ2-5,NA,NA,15,TGTGCCAGCAGTTACTCGCTGGGTAGCCAAGAGACCCAGTACTTC,CASSYSLGSQETQYF
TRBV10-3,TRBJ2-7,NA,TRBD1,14,TGTGCCATCTTAGAAGTTGGACAGGGTTACGAGCAGTACTTC,CAILEVGQGYEQYF
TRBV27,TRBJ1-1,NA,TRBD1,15,TGTGCCAGCAGTTTAGTCTCAGGGGGGGACACTGAAGCTTTCTTT,CASSLVSGGDTEAFF
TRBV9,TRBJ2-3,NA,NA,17,TGTGCCAGCAGCGTCACTGGGGGCTCGCTGAGCACAGATACGCAGTATTTT,CASSVTGGSLSTDTQYF
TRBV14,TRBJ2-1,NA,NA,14,TGTGCCAGCAGCCAAGACTTAGGGGCGCTTGAGCAGTTCTTC,CASSQDLGALEQFF
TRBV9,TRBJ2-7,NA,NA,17,TGTGCCAGCAGCGGGATAAACCGGGACACCGGCTCCTACGAGCAGTACTTC,CASSGINRDTGSYEQYF
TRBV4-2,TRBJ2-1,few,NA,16,TGTGCCAGCAGCCAAGAATTGGACCCACTCGGAAATGAGCAGTTCTTC,CASSQELDPLGNEQFF
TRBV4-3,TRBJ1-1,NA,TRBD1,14,TGCGCCAGCAGCCAAGTTAAGGGGGCCACTGAAGCTTTCTTT,CASSQVKGATEAFF
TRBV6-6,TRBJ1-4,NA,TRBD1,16,TGTGCCAGCAGTGCCACACCAGGGGGAACTAATGAAAAACTGTTTTTT,CASSATPGGTNEKLFF
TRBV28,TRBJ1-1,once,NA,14,TGTGCCAGCAGTTTGAAGGCCCTGAACACTGAAGCTTTCTTT,CASSLKALNTEAFF